In this sample, the clone carrying this T cell receptor beta chain turned up many times. Its antigen is not known. The sample comes from a study of T-cell memory formation after mild COVID-19. General observations from the study: CD4+ contracting clones lay mainly in CM and EM, CD8+ ones in EMRA. Clones shrinking from day 15 to 85 showed even CD4/CD8 mixes; later expanders tilted CD4+. Pre-infection memory harbored some responding clones, suggesting cross-reactive memory joined.

TCRdb reprocessed the 5' RACE reads via MiXCR and lists one record per CDR3 protein. The sample includes 300,000 to 400,000 distinct CDR3 sequences, approximately 27% seen only once; the top ten take approximately 15%. CDR3 length: 19 amino acids. The germline V gene has CDR1 SGHTA and CDR2 FQGTGA. V lost 3 bases and J lost 6; bases outside the gene matches: 12. This rearrangement joins TRBV7-3 to TRBJ2-1; 15 bases are a match to TRBD2. The TCR comes from an adult woman who had mild COVID-19 (a few samples of this study predate the infection). Cell type and time point are not known. What was sequenced was PBMCs or a T cell subset sorted from them (not recorded which). CDR3 protein: CASSLRPGLAGGRSNEQFF. The CDR3 DNA is TGTGCCAGCAGCTTGCGCCCTGGACTAGCGGGGGGGCGGAGCAATGAGCAGTTCTTC.